These 23 T cell receptor beta chains came from one sample sequenced in a study of cytomegalovirus exposure and HLA in healthy donors listed by TCRdb under 2017. The library was obtained by the immunoSEQ multiplex PCR assay. Imported from immuneACCESS, the table was reduced by TCRdb to in-frame sequences with V and J called. These copies leave out some clones; in studies compared against another copy, an unresolved V gene accounts for under half, and the cause of the remainder is not known. The sample contains 150,000 or so clones, approximately 94% of them found a single time. 1.8% of the sample is taken by the ten largest. The sequencing sample was made of PBMCs. The receptor source for this set is a man aged 18 to 29 in good health and CMV-seropositive.

The chain employs TRBV5-6 and TRBJ1-2; D perhaps matches TRBD1 (6 bases). Germline V CDR1 and CDR2: SGHDT, YYEEEE. The V end lost 4 bases, the J end lost 4 bases, and 14 bases lay between the germline ends. The CDR3 is 14 residues long. The CDR3 spells CASSNGQKLYGYTF. The CDR3 nucleotides are TGTGCCAGCAGCAACGGACAGAAGCTCTATGGCTACACCTTC.

The chain is built from TRBV7-2 and TRBJ2-7; 8 nucleotides match TRBD2. The CDR3 covers 15 residues. Germline values: CDR1 SGHTA, CDR2 FQGNSA. With 2 bases clipped from V and 3 bases from J, the junction kept 6 bases outside the gene matches. As DNA, the CDR3 is TGTGCCAGCAGCTTACAAACTAGCGGCCTCTACGAGCAGTACTTC. Its protein product is CASSLQTSGLYEQYF. The variable domain in full, completed from reference TRBV7-2 and TRBJ2-7, reads GAGVSQSPSNKVTEKGKDVELRCDPISGHTALYWYRQSLGQGLEFLIYFQGNSAPDKSGLPSDRFSAERTGGSVSTLTIQRTQQEDSAVYLCASSLQTSGLYEQYFGPGTRLTVT.

The rearrangement uses TRBV19 and TRBJ1-5; weak D call: TRBD1 (5 bases). This CDR3 has 15 residues. Trimming shortened V by 5 bases and J by 4 bases, and 15 bases separated the two germline ends. In germline, CDR1 is LNHDA, CDR2 SQIVND (reference sequence). The CDR3 DNA reads as TGTGCCAGTAGTTGGCAAAGGGGAGGGAATCAGCCCCAGCATTTT. It specifies CASSWQRGGNQPQHF.

The chain joins TRBV29-1 to TRBJ2-3; TRBD1 matches 7 bases. V lost 1 base and J lost 2; bases outside the gene matches: 9. Germline V gene data show CDR1 as SQVTM and CDR2 as ANQGSEA. The CDR3 is 16 amino acids. This chain's CDR3 is CSVEALDRWFTDTQYF. The CDR3 region has the DNA TGCAGCGTTGAAGCCCTGGACAGGTGGTTCACAGATACGCAGTATTTT.

V usage is TRBV18 and J usage is TRBJ1-1, with D perhaps TRBD1 (5 bases). V was shortened by 6 bases and J by 1 base, with 12 bases between the two germline ends. CDR1 is KGHSH and CDR2 is LQKENI in the germline V gene. The CDR3 loop spans 14 amino acids. The CDR3 sequence is CASSSQVSNTEAFF. The CDR3 nucleotides read TGTGCCAGCTCGTCACAGGTTTCGAACACTGAAGCTTTCTTT. Complete variable domain (other parts from reference TRBV18 and TRBJ1-1): NAGVMQNPRHLVRRRGQEARLRCSPMKGHSHVYWYRQLPEEGLKFMVYLQKENIIDESGMPKERFSAEFPKEGPSILRIQQVVRGDSAAYFCASSSQVSNTEAFFGQGTRLTVV.

The chain uses TRBV13 and TRBJ1-4, with D unclear. Per the germline V gene, CDR1 is PRHDT and CDR2 is FYEKMQ (reference sequence). This CDR3 spans 14 amino acids. The V end was cut by 0 bases, the J end by 8 bases, with 10 bases between. CDR3 region: CASSLGRSHEKLFF. The CDR3 coding sequence is TGTGCCAGCAGCTTAGGCAGGTCTCACGAAAAACTGTTTTTT.

This clone occurred once. The chain joins TRBV11-2 to TRBJ2-7; TRBD1 agrees at 8 bases. The CDR3 extends over 15 amino acids. CDR1 SGHAT and CDR2 FQNNGV come from the germline V gene. After removal of 2 bases from V and 0 bases from J, the junction contained 3 bases not matched to a gene. The CDR3 protein is CASSLWTGNSYEQYF. As DNA, the CDR3 is TGTGCCAGCAGCTTATGGACAGGGAACTCCTACGAGCAGTACTTC. Using reference TRBV11-2 and TRBJ2-7 for the parts outside the CDR3, the full variable domain is EAGVAQSPRYKIIEKRQSVAFWCNPISGHATLYWYQQILGQGPKLLIQFQNNGVVDDSQLPKDRFSAERLKGVDSTLKIQPAKLEDSAVYLCASSLWTGNSYEQYFGPGTRLTVT.

The V and J genes are TRBV2 and TRBJ2-5; 7 bases map to TRBD2. The V and J ends lost 7 bases and 1 base, in that order; junction bases with no gene match: 6. Germline values: CDR1 SNHLY, CDR2 FYNNEI. This CDR3 region has 14 residues. The CDR3 region has the DNA TGTGCCAGCAAGGGGAGGGACTCCCAAGAGACCCAGTACTTC. Encoded protein: CASKGRDSQETQYF.

The rearrangement links TRBV28 to TRBJ2-7; TRBD2 agrees at 9 bases. CDR3 length: 15 amino acids. V dropped 8 bases and J dropped 7; count of bases not matched to a gene: 15. The germline gives CDR1 MDHEN, CDR2 SYDVKM. The CDR3 sequence: CASAGVASGNGEQYF. The CDR3 DNA follows: TGTGCCAGCGCCGGAGTGGCTAGCGGGAATGGGGAGCAGTACTTC.

The chain combines TRBV7-8 with TRBJ2-5, with D maybe TRBD2 (5 bases). Trimming stripped 1 base from V and 10 bases from J, with 10 bases between. Germline lookup yields CDR1 SGHVS and CDR2 FQNEAQ. The CDR3 has 12 residues. As DNA, the CDR3 is TGTGCCAGCAGCTTAGAGATTGGAGGCCAGTACTTC. Protein sequence: CASSLEIGGQYF.

The chain recombines TRBV5-1 with TRBJ2-5; D uncertain. There are 14 residues in the CDR3. Germline V lookup: CDR1 SGHRS, CDR2 YFSETQ. The germline V and J ends were trimmed by 4 bases and 4 bases, with 14 bases remaining between them. The CDR3, as DNA: TGCGCCAGCAGCGGAACCCCAGGAAGAGAGACCCAGTACTTC. This sequence encodes CASSGTPGRETQYF.

V gene TRBV28 combines with J gene TRBJ2-1; 8 nucleotides line up with TRBD2. Germline V gene sequence: CDR1 MDHEN, CDR2 SYDVKM. The junction had 12 bases not matched to a gene; V was cut back by 8 bases and J by 9 bases. This CDR3 contains 14 residues. This CDR3 reads CASVPSTSVAEQFF. For the CDR3, the DNA is TGTGCCAGCGTACCGTCGACTAGCGTTGCTGAGCAGTTCTTC.

V and J are TRBV5-1 and TRBJ2-3; 14 nucleotides match TRBD2. This CDR3 has 16 residues. Trimming removed 4 bases from V and 1 base from J; junction bases left unmatched: 2. Per germline, CDR1 SGHRS and CDR2 YFSETQ. The chain's CDR3 is CASSTGLAGGTDTQYF. CDR3 coding DNA: TGCGCCAGCAGCACGGGACTAGCGGGGGGCACAGATACGCAGTATTTT.

The chain uses TRBV2 and TRBJ1-5; D ambiguous. The CDR3 contains 14 residues. V was cut by 6 bases and J by 6 bases, with 15 bases left in between. Germline V gene sequence: CDR1 SNHLY, CDR2 FYNNEI. The CDR3 protein is CASRAAIAGQPQHF. DNA for the CDR3: TGTGCCAGCAGGGCTGCCATCGCGGGTCAGCCCCAGCATTTT.

This chain connects TRBV10-3 to TRBJ1-1; maybe TRBD1 (5 bases). With 1 base removed from V and 6 bases from J, the gap between germline ends came to 15 bases. CDR1 ENHRY and CDR2 SYGVKD come from the germline V gene. This CDR3 spans 15 amino acids. The CDR3 coding sequence is TGTGCCATCAGTGAGTACAGGAATACACGGGCTGAAGCTTTCTTT. Protein product: CAISEYRNTRAEAFF.

The J gene is TRBJ1-5, the V gene TRBV19; a possible D gene is TRBD1 (6 bases). The V gene's germline CDR1 is LNHDA and CDR2 SQIVND (reference sequence). V lost 6 bases to trimming and J lost 6 bases, with 15 bases between them. This CDR3 has 14 amino acids. The CDR3 DNA reads as TGTGCCAGTAGCCCAACAGGGAAATTTCAGCCCCAGCATTTT. Protein product: CASSPTGKFQPQHF.

The rearrangement joins TRBV19 to TRBJ2-2, with 14 bases that match TRBD2. J lost 7 bases, V lost 9 bases, and 7 bases had no gene match. CDR1 is LNHDA and CDR2 is SQIVND in the germline V gene (reference sequence). The CDR3 runs 15 residues. The CDR3 DNA follows: TGTGCCAGCGGGACTAGCGGGAGATTTAACGGGGAGCTGTTTTTT. As protein: CASGTSGRFNGELFF.

The chain links TRBV28 to TRBJ1-1; 7 positions agree with TRBD1. The CDR3 runs to 14 residues. Germline CDR1 is MDHEN and CDR2 is SYDVKM. J lost 2 bases, V lost 3 bases, and 3 bases had no gene match. The CDR3 DNA reads TGTGCCAGCAGTTTGCCAGGGGGAAACACTGAAGCTTTCTTT. Protein product: CASSLPGGNTEAFF.

This chain joins TRBV9 and TRBJ2-1; TRBD2 aligns across 7 bases. Trimming took 0 bases from V and 6 from J; bases not matched to a gene: 9. There are 16 residues in the CDR3. Germline values: CDR1 SGDLS, CDR2 YYNGEE. The CDR3 region has the DNA TGTGCCAGCAGCGTAGCATGGGCGGGAGAACGCAATGAGCAGTTCTTC. Protein: CASSVAWAGERNEQFF.

This clone appeared a single time. This sequence joins TRBV5-1 and TRBJ2-3, with 10 bases that match TRBD2. V lost 0 bases and J lost 5; bases outside the gene matches: 3. Germline assignment: CDR1 SGHRS and CDR2 YFSETQ. The CDR3 consists of 15 residues. The CDR3 here is CASSLDSSGGDTQYF. In nucleotides, the CDR3 is TGCGCCAGCAGCTTGGATTCTAGCGGGGGAGATACGCAGTATTTT.

The chain joins TRBV4-1 to TRBJ2-7; 10 positions agree with TRBD2. CDR1 is MGHRA, CDR2 YSYEKL, per germline. The V and J ends lost 4 bases and 5 bases, in that order; junction bases with no gene match: 8. The CDR3 contains 15 residues. The CDR3 spells CASSPQSGRANEQYF. CDR3 nucleotide sequence: TGCGCCAGCAGCCCCCAAAGCGGGAGGGCCAACGAGCAGTACTTC.

V and J are TRBV30 and TRBJ2-1; 10 bases align to TRBD2. V shed 3 bases, J shed 4 bases, and the junction held 6 bases outside the gene matches. The germline V gene encodes CDR1 GTSNPN and CDR2 SVGIG (reference sequence). The length of the CDR3 is 15 residues. This CDR3 reads CAWSAGTSEYNEQFF. CDR3 DNA sequence: TGTGCCTGGAGCGCTGGGACTAGCGAGTACAATGAGCAGTTCTTC.

The V call is TRBV28, the J call TRBJ2-7, with 15 positions matching TRBD2. There are 16 residues in the CDR3. Germline V CDR1 and CDR2: MDHEN, SYDVKM. V gave up 1 base and J gave up 4 bases; unmatched junction bases: 2. Here the CDR3 reads CASSLLGTSGRYEQYF. CDR3 sequence (DNA): TGTGCCAGCAGTTTATTAGGGACTAGCGGGAGGTACGAGCAGTACTTC.